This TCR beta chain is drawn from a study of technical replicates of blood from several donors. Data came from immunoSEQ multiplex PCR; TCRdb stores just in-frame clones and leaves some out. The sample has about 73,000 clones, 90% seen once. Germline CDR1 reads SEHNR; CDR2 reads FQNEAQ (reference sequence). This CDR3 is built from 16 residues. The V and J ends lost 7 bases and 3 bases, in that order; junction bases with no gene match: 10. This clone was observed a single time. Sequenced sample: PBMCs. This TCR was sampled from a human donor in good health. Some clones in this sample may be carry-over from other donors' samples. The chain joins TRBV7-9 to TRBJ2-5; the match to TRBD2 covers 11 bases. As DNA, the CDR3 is TGTGCCAGCAACGAGGTAGCGGGAGGGCTGAAAGAGACCCAGTACTTC. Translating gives CASNEVAGGLKETQYF. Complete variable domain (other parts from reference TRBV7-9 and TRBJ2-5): DTGVSQNPRHKITKRGQNVTFRCDPISEHNRLYWYRQTLGQGPEFLTYFQNEAQLEKSRLLSDRFSAERPKGSFSTLEIQRTEQGDSAMYLCASNEVAGGLKETQYFGPGTRLLVL.